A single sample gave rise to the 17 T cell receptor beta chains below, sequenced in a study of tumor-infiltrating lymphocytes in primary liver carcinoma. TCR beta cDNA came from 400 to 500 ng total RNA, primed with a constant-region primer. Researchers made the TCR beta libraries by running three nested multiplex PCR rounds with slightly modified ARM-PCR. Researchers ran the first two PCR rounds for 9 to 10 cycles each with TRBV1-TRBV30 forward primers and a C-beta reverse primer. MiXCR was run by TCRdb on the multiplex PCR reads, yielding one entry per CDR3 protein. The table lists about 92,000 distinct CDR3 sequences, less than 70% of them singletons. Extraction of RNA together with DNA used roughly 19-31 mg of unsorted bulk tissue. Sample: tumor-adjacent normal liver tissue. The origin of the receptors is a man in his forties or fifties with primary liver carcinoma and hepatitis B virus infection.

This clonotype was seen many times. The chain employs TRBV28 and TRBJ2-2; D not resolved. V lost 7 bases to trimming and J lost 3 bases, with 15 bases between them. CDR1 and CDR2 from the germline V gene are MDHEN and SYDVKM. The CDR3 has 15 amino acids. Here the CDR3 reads CASTPGERYTGELFF. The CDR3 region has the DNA TGTGCCAGCACCCCCGGTGAGCGATACACCGGGGAGCTGTTTTTT.

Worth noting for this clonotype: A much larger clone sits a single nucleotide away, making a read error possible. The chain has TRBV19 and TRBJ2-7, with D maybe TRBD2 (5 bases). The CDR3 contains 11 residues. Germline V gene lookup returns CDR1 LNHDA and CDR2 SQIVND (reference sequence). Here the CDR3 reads CATSPRGEQHF. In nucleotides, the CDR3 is TGTGCCACCTCTCCCCGGGGTGAGCAGCACTTC.

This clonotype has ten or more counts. This chain's CDR3 is CSANRGAIQETQYF. In nucleotides, the CDR3 is TGCAGCGCAAACAGGGGTGCTATCCAAGAGACCCAGTACTTC. The chain has TRBV29-1 and TRBJ2-5; TRBD1 aligns across 7 bases. Germline assignment: CDR1 SQVTM and CDR2 ANQGSEA. The length of the CDR3 is 14 residues. V gave up 7 bases and J gave up 1 base; unmatched junction bases: 9.

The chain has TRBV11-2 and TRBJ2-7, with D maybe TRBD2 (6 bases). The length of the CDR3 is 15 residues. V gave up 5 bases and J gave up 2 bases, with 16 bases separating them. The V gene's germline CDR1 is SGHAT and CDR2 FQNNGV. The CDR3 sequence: CASSLGGAKPYEQYF. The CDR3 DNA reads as TGTGCCAGCAGCCTCGGCGGGGCTAAACCCTACGAGCAGTACTTC.

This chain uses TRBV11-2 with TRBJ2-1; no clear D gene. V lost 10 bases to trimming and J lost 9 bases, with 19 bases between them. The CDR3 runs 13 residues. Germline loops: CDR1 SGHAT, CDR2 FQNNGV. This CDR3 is CANCLEVGAEQFF. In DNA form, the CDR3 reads TGTGCCAACTGCTTAGAGGTTGGAGCTGAGCAGTTCTTC.

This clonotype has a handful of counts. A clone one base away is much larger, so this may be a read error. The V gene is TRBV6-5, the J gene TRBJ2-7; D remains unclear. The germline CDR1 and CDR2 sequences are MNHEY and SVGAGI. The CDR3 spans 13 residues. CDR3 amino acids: CANSYRLSYEQYF. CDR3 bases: TGTGCCAACAGTTACAGACTTTCCTACGAGCAGTACTTC.

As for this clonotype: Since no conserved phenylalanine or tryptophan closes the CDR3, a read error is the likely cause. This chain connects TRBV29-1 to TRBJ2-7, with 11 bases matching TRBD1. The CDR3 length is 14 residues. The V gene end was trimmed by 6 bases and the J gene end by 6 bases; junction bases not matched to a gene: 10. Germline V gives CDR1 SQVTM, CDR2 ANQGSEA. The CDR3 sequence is CSVFRDRGGSEQYL. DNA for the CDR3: TGCAGCGTATTCCGGGACAGGGGGGGGAGCGAGCAGTACTTA.

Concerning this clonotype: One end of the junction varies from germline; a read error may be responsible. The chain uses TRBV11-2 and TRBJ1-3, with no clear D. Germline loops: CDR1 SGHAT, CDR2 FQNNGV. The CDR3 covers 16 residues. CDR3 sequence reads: CASSLDVGWTGKTIYF. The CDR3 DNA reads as TGTGCCAGCAGCTTAGATGTGGGATGGACTGGAAAGACCATATATTTT.

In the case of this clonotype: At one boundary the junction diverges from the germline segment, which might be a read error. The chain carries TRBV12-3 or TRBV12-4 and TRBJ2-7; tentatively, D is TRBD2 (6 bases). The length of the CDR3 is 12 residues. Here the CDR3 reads CASSALAYKHYF. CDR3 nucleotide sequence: TGTGCCAGTAGTGCACTAGCCTACAAGCACTACTTC.

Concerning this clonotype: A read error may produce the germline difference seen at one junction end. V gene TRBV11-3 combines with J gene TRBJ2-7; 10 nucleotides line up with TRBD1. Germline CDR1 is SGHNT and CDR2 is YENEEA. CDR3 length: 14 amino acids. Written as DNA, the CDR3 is TGTGCCAGCAACTACCGTCCGGGACAGGGGCAGTGGGACTTC. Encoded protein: CASNYRPGQGQWDF.

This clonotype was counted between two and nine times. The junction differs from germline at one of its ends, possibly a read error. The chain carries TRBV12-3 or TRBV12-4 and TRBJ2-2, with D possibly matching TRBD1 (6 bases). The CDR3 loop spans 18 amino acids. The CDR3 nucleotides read TGTGCCAGCAGCTTAGTGCTCGTAGGGGGAGTAAACACCGGGGAGCTGTTTTTT. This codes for CASSLVLVGGVNTGELFF.

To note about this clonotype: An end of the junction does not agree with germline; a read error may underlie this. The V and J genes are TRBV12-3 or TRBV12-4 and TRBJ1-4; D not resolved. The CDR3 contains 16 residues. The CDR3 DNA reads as TGTGCCTGCAGTCCCCCCGATGCCGGTTCACACGAAAAACTGTTTTTT. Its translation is CACSPPDAGSHEKLFF.

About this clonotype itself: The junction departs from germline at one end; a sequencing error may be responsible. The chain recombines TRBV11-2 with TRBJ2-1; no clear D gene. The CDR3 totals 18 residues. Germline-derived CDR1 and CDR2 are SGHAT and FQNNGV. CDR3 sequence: CAGSLASLIFLPYNEQFF. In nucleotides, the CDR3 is TGTGCCGGCAGCTTAGCAAGCCTTATATTCCTTCCCTACAATGAGCAGTTCTTC.

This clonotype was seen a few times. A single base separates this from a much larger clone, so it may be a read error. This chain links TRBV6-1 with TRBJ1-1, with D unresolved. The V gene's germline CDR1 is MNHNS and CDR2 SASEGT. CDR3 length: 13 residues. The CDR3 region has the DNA TGTGCCAGCAGGGAGATCTTGAACACTGAAGCTCTCTTT. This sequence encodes CASREILNTEALF.

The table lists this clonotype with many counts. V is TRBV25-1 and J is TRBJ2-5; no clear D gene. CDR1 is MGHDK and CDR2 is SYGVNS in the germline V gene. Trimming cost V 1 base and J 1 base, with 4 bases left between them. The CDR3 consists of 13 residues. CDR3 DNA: TGTGCCAGCAGTGAATTAGGCCAAGAGACCCAGTACTTC. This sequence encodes CASSELGQETQYF.

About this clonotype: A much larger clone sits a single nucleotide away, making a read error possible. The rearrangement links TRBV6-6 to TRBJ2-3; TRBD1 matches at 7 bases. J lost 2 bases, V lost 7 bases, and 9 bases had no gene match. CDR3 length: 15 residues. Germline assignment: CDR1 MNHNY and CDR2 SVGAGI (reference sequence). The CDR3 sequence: CASTTGLGSTDTQYF. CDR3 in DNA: TGTGCCAGCACGACAGGGTTGGGGTCCACAGATACGCAGTATTTT.

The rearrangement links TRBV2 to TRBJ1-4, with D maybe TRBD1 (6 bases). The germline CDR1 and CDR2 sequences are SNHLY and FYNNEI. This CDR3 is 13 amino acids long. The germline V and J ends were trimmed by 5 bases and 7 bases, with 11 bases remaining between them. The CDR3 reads CASSTGIGEKLFF. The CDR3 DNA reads TGTGCCAGCAGTACAGGGATTGGTGAAAAACTGTTTTTT.